This T cell receptor (beta chain) appears in the sequencing data of a study of T-cell reconstitution after alpha-beta-depleted transplantation in children. The library targeted TCRbeta and was prepared with unique molecular identifiers. TCRdb fed the PCR reads into MiXCR, producing one record per CDR3 protein. The sample records hundreds of thousands of distinct CDR3 sequences, over 15% being singletons. Only a few counts were recorded for this clonotype. The germline gives CDR1 PRHDT, CDR2 FYEKMQ (reference sequence). The V segment lost 5 bases and the J segment 8 bases; nucleotides outside the gene matches: 10. This CDR3 comprises 16 residues.

This sequence was found in a human donor who donated a stem cell graft to a child with acute myeloid leukemia. The material was PBMCs from the stem cell graft donor, obtained from the stem cell graft. The chain recombines TRBV13 with TRBJ2-1; TRBD2 matches 12 bases. As DNA, the CDR3 is TGTGCCAGCAGCGGAAGACTAGCGGGGGCCCGCGATGAGCAGTTCTTC. This gives the protein CASSGRLAGARDEQFF.